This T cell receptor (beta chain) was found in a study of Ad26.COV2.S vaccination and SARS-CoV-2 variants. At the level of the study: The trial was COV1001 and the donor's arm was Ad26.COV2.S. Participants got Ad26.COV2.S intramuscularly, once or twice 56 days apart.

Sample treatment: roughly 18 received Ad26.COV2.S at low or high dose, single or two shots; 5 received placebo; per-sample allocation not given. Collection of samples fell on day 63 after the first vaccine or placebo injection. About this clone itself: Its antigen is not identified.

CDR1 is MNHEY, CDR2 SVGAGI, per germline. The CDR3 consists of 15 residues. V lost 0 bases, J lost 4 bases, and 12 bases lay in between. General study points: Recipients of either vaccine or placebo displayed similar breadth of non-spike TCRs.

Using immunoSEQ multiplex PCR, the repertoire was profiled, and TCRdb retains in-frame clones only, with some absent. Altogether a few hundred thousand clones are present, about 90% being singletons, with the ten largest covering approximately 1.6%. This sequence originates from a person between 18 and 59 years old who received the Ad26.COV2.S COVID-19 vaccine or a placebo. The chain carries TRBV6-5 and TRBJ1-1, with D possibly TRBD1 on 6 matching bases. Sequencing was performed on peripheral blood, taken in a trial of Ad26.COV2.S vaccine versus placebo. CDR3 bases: TGTGCCAGCAGTTACTCAACAGGGTGGGGCACTGAAGCTTTCTTT. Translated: CASSYSTGWGTEAFF.